Below, one T cell receptor (beta chain) is given with its context. This record belongs to a study of blood T cell repertoires in COVID-19. The repertoire was sequenced with immunoSEQ multiplex PCR; TCRdb's copy has only in-frame clones and lacks some. This table has some 510,000 clones, 88% appearing once. The length of the CDR3 is 14 residues. V dropped 2 bases and J dropped 4 bases, with 11 bases sitting between them. Germline V gene lookup returns CDR1 SGHAT and CDR2 FQNNGV. The receptor comes from a woman between 40 and 55 years old who had recovered from COVID-19. Source material: PBMCs or T cells enriched from blood (not recorded which). V usage is TRBV11-2 and J usage is TRBJ1-2; D ambiguous. CDR3 amino acids: CASSLSVSLYGYTF. The CDR3 DNA reads as TGTGCCAGCAGCTTATCAGTATCCCTCTATGGCTACACCTTC.